The source of this TCR beta chain is a study of T cell repertoires in cytomegalovirus infection. Study background: Indicated by public TCR beta signatures were CMV infection and matching HLA type.

MiXCR was run by TCRdb on the reads, yielding one entry per CDR3 protein. This sample has tens of thousands of distinct CDR3 sequences, with 20% found just once. General study results and limits: Summed frequency of shared TCR beta families picked out CMV carriers who also had the relevant HLA. Dominant in the ex vivo response were TCR beta clonotypes restricted by HLA-C and specific for CMV.

Germline CDR1 is SSHAT and CDR2 is FNYEAQ (reference sequence). This CDR3 has 18 residues. The junction had 7 bases not matched to a gene; V was cut back by 0 bases and J by 6 bases. About this clonotype itself: As yet, its antigen is unknown.

The sample here was CD8+ T cells from cultured PBMCs, taken from culture after CMV antigen stimulation. The chain recombines TRBV7-7 with TRBJ2-2; 13 bases fit TRBD2. The clonotype originates from a human donor in good health (CMV status not recorded). Some clones in this sample may be carry-over from other donors' samples. The CDR3 DNA sequence: TGTGCCAGCAGCTTAGCTTGGACTAGCGGGGGATCTGCCGGGGAGCTGTTTTTT. It yields the protein CASSLAWTSGGSAGELFF.